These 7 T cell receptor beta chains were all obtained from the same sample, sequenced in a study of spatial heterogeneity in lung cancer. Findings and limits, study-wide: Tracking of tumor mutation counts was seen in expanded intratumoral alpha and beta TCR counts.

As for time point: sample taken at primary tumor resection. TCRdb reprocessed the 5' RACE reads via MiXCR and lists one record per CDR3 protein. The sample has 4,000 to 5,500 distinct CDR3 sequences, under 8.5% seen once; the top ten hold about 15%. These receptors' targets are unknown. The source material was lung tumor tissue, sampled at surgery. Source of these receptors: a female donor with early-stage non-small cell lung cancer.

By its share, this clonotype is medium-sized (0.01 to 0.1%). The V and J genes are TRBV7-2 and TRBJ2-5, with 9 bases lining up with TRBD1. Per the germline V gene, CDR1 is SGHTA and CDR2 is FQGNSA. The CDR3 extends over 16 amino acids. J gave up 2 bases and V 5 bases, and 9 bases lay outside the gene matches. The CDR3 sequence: CASSTAGTGWQETQYF. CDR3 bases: TGTGCCAGCAGCACAGCCGGGACAGGGTGGCAAGAGACCCAGTACTTC.

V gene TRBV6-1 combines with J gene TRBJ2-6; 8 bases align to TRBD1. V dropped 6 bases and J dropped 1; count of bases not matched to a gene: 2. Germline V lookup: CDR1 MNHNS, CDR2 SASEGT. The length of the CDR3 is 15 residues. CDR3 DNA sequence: TGTGCCAGCAGACGGACAGGGTCTGGGGCCAACGTCCTGACTTTC. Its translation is CASRRTGSGANVLTF.

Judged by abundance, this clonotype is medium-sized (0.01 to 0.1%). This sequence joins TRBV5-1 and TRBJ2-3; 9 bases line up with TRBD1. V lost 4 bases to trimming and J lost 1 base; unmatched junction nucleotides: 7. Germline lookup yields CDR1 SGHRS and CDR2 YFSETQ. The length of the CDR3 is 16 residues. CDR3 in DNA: TGCGCCAGCAGCCCTCAGGGACAGGGACGCACAGATACGCAGTATTTT. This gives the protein CASSPQGQGRTDTQYF.

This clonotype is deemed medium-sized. CDR3 loop: CASSLTPGVDNSPLHF. The CDR3 DNA is TGTGCCAGCAGCTTAACTCCGGGGGTAGATAATTCACCCCTCCACTTT. The chain carries TRBV7-2 and TRBJ1-6; TRBD1 is a possible D gene (5 bases). V was clipped by 2 bases and J by 5 bases, with 13 bases between them. The CDR3 is 16 amino acids. The germline CDR1 and CDR2 sequences are SGHTA and FQGNSA.

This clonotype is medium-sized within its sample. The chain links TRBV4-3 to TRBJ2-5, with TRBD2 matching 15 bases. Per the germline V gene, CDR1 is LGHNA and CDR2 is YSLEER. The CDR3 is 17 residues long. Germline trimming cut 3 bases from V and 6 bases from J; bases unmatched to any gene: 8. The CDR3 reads CASSQAGLAGGPKTQYF. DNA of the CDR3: TGCGCCAGCAGCCAGGCAGGACTAGCGGGGGGGCCGAAGACCCAGTACTTC.

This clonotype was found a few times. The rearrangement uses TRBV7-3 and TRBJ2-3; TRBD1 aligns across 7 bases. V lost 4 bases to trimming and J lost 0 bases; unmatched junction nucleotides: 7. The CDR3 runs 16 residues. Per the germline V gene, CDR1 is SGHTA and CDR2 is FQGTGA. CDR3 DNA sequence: TGTGCCAGCAGCTCTACGGGACAGTGGAGCACAGATACGCAGTATTTT. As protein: CASSSTGQWSTDTQYF.

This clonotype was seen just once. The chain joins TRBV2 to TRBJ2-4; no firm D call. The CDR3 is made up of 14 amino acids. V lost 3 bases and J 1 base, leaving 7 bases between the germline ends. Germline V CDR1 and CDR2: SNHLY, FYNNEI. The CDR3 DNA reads TGTGCCAGCAGTGATCAGAGGGCCAAAAACATTCAGTACTTC. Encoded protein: CASSDQRAKNIQYF.